These 25 T cell receptor beta chains came from one sample sequenced in a study of cytomegalovirus exposure and HLA in healthy donors. This PCR relied on a set of 60 Vbeta primers and 13 Jbeta primers. Produced via immunoSEQ multiplex PCR; TCRdb's table is partial and in-frame only. The sample table sets out 55,000 to 85,000 clones. The sample was PBMCs. These receptors all stem from a female donor in good health and CMV-seropositive.

CDR3 loop: CASRPEAGVRDTQYF. DNA of the CDR3: TGTGCCAGCAGACCCGAAGCGGGAGTTCGAGATACGCAGTATTTT. V gene TRBV28 combines with J gene TRBJ2-3; 8 bases align to TRBD2. V gave up 6 bases and J gave up 5 bases; unmatched junction bases: 10. The CDR3 loop spans 15 amino acids. Germline V gene data show CDR1 as MDHEN and CDR2 as SYDVKM.

The genes are TRBV4-3 and TRBJ2-1, with D perhaps TRBD2 (6 bases). The CDR3 runs 15 residues. Germline V gene sequence: CDR1 LGHNA, CDR2 YSLEER. V lost 1 base, J lost 4 bases, and 11 bases lay in between. CDR3 protein: CASSQGAGSYNEQFF. CDR3 in DNA: TGCGCCAGCAGCCAAGGTGCGGGGAGTTACAATGAGCAGTTCTTC.

This rearrangement joins TRBV10-3 to TRBJ2-1, with 7 positions matching TRBD1. This CDR3 has 14 residues. V dropped 6 bases and J dropped 2; count of bases not matched to a gene: 4. Looked up from germline, CDR1 is ENHRY and CDR2 is SYGVKD. The CDR3 DNA sequence: TGTGCCATCAGGGGACAGAACGCCTACAATGAGCAGTTCTTC. Translating gives CAIRGQNAYNEQFF.

V usage is TRBV5-1 and J usage is TRBJ2-3; 8 bases are a match to TRBD2. Per germline, CDR1 SGHRS and CDR2 YFSETQ. The CDR3 totals 15 residues. V shed 5 bases, J shed 4 bases, and the junction held 9 bases outside the gene matches. In DNA form, the CDR3 reads TGCGCCAGCAGTTTTGGACTAGCATTTGCAGATACGCAGTATTTT. Protein product: CASSFGLAFADTQYF.

In the case of this clone: One end of the junction varies from germline; a read error may be responsible. The chain employs TRBV28 and TRBJ2-5, with D possibly matching TRBD1 (5 bases). Germline CDR1 is MDHEN and CDR2 is SYDVKM. This CDR3 is built from 12 residues. CDR3 coding DNA: TGTGCCAGCACCGACCCGCATTCGACAGTTAACTTC. Its translation is CASTDPHSTVNF.

The chain carries TRBV27 and TRBJ1-5, with TRBD1 as a possible D gene (5 bases). The CDR3 has 14 amino acids. The ends were cut back, 2 bases at V and 1 base at J, with 6 bases in the middle. Germline loops: CDR1 MNHEY, CDR2 SMNVEV (reference sequence). Here the CDR3 DNA reads TGTGCCAGCAGTTTACGGGGGAGCAATCAGCCCCAGCATTTT. It codes for CASSLRGSNQPQHF.

The chain uses TRBV5-5 and TRBJ2-1; D might be TRBD2 (6 bases). This CDR3 is built from 15 residues. The germline V gene has CDR1 SGHKS and CDR2 YYEKEE (reference sequence). Trimming cost V 0 bases and J 4 bases, with 11 bases left between them. CDR3 nucleotides: TGTGCCAGCAGCTTGGGGCCGGGGGTATACAATGAGCAGTTCTTC. It is translated as CASSLGPGVYNEQFF.

The CDR3 loop reads CASSTINRDRPKGDYGYTF. The CDR3 DNA reads as TGTGCCAGCAGCACAATCAACCGGGACAGGCCCAAAGGCGACTATGGCTACACCTTC. The chain carries TRBV7-9 and TRBJ1-2, with 8 positions matching TRBD1. The CDR3 contains 19 residues. The germline gives CDR1 SEHNR, CDR2 FQNEAQ (reference sequence). The ends lost 5 bases at V and 3 bases at J; junction bases unmatched: 20. Based on the CDR3 plus reference TRBV7-9 and TRBJ1-2, the full variable domain is DTGVSQNPRHKITKRGQNVTFRCDPISEHNRLYWYRQTLGQGPEFLTYFQNEAQLEKSRLLSDRFSAERPKGSFSTLEIQRTEQGDSAMYLCASSTINRDRPKGDYGYTFGSGTRLTVV.

The rearrangement links TRBV2 to TRBJ1-4; TRBD1 matches at 10 bases. Germline-derived CDR1 and CDR2 are SNHLY and FYNNEI. The CDR3 spans 15 residues. Unmatched junction bases numbered 3, after V lost 5 bases and J lost 3 bases. The CDR3 DNA reads TGTGCCAGCAGTCGGGACAGGGGACCTAATGAAAAACTGTTTTTT. Encoded protein: CASSRDRGPNEKLFF.

The chain has TRBV5-1 and TRBJ1-1; possible D gene TRBD1, 6 bases. Trimming cost V 4 bases and J 10 bases, with 20 bases left between them. Germline V lookup: CDR1 SGHRS, CDR2 YFSETQ. This CDR3 is 14 amino acids long. DNA for the CDR3: TGCGCCAGCAGCAGCCAGGAAGGGGGTTTGGGAGCTTTCTTT. Protein sequence: CASSSQEGGLGAFF.

For the CDR3, the DNA is TGTGCCAGCAGCAGAGCGGTAAGCTCCTACAATGAGCAGTTCTTC. It translates to CASSRAVSSYNEQFF. The V call is TRBV7-2, the J call TRBJ2-1; a possible D gene is TRBD2 (5 bases). CDR3 size: 15 residues. Germline V CDR1 and CDR2: SGHTA, FQGNSA. The germline V and J ends were trimmed by 5 bases and 0 bases, with 11 bases remaining between them.

CDR3 protein: CASSLPTYEQYF. The CDR3 coding sequence is TGTGCCAGCAGCTTACCTACCTACGAGCAGTACTTC. This sequence joins TRBV11-2 and TRBJ2-7, with D uncertain. This CDR3 has 12 residues. V was trimmed by 2 bases and J by 2 bases, leaving 4 bases between them. The germline V gene has CDR1 SGHAT and CDR2 FQNNGV. Looking up the rest from reference TRBV11-2 and TRBJ2-7 gives the full variable domain: EAGVAQSPRYKIIEKRQSVAFWCNPISGHATLYWYQQILGQGPKLLIQFQNNGVVDDSQLPKDRFSAERLKGVDSTLKIQPAKLEDSAVYLCASSLPTYEQYFGPGTRLTVT.

The rearrangement joins TRBV6-6 to TRBJ1-6; no clear D gene. Looked up from germline, CDR1 is MNHNY and CDR2 is SVGAGI (reference sequence). V lost 7 bases to trimming and J lost 7 bases, with 11 bases between them. The CDR3 spans 13 residues. In DNA form, the CDR3 reads TGTGCCAGCACTCTGGGAGGAAATTCACCCCTCCACTTT. It encodes CASTLGGNSPLHF.

V usage is TRBV7-2 and J usage is TRBJ1-6; tentatively, D is TRBD1 (6 bases). The germline V gene encodes CDR1 SGHTA and CDR2 FQGNSA. V was pared by 5 bases and J by 3 bases, with 11 bases between. The CDR3 is 15 residues long. The CDR3 region is CASSVDRNYNSPLHF. The DNA of the CDR3 is TGTGCCAGCAGCGTGGACAGAAACTATAATTCACCCCTCCACTTT. The full variable domain, completed using reference TRBV7-2 and TRBJ1-6, is GAGVSQSPSNKVTEKGKDVELRCDPISGHTALYWYRQSLGQGLEFLIYFQGNSAPDKSGLPSDRFSAERTGGSVSTLTIQRTQQEDSAVYLCASSVDRNYNSPLHFGNGTRLTVT.

This chain uses TRBV9 with TRBJ2-3, with D perhaps TRBD2 (5 bases). Germline lookup yields CDR1 SGDLS and CDR2 YYNGEE. This CDR3 region has 17 residues. V lost 0 bases and J 5 bases, leaving 19 bases between the germline ends. The CDR3 loop is CASSVELSPLGGDTQYF. Written as DNA, the CDR3 is TGTGCCAGCAGCGTAGAGCTATCCCCCCTAGGAGGAGATACGCAGTATTTT.

J is TRBJ2-3 and V is TRBV18; D may be TRBD1 (5 bases). The CDR3 runs 14 residues. The germline gives CDR1 KGHSH, CDR2 LQKENI. V was clipped by 4 bases and J by 1 base, with 9 bases between them. CDR3 DNA sequence: TGTGCCAGCTCACTTAAGACAGGCACAGATACGCAGTATTTT. Translated, it gives CASSLKTGTDTQYF.

The chain employs TRBV7-2 and TRBJ1-2; 10 nucleotides agree with TRBD1. This CDR3 has 14 residues. Germline values: CDR1 SGHTA, CDR2 FQGNSA. The junction had 5 bases not matched to a gene; V was cut back by 5 bases and J by 5 bases. The CDR3 sequence: CASSGTGERYGYTF. The DNA for the CDR3 is TGTGCCAGCAGCGGGACAGGGGAAAGATATGGCTACACCTTC.

The chain links TRBV9 to TRBJ2-7; D possibly corresponds to TRBD1 (6 bases). From germline, CDR1 is SGDLS and CDR2 YYNGEE. The ends were cut back, 0 bases at V and 6 bases at J, with 16 bases in the middle. This CDR3 has 15 amino acids. The CDR3 DNA sequence: TGTGCCAGCAGCGTAGCCCCGGCAGGGGTGGGCGAGCAGTACTTC. Its translation: CASSVAPAGVGEQYF.

This chain links TRBV7-9 with TRBJ2-7, with 10 bases aligning to TRBD2. The CDR3 is made up of 14 amino acids. The germline CDR1 and CDR2 sequences are SEHNR and FQNEAQ (reference sequence). The J segment lost 5 bases and the V segment lost 6 bases, leaving 7 bases of the junction unmatched. The CDR3 spells CASSPSSGSNEQYF. In DNA form, the CDR3 reads TGTGCCAGCAGTCCGTCTAGCGGGAGTAACGAGCAGTACTTC.

The chain joins TRBV5-6 to TRBJ2-5; 10 bases are shared with TRBD1. V lost 3 bases and J lost 4; bases outside the gene matches: 6. The germline CDR1 and CDR2 sequences are SGHDT and YYEEEE. There are 15 residues in the CDR3. This CDR3 reads CASSYRTGGAETQYF. DNA for the CDR3: TGTGCCAGCAGCTATCGGACAGGGGGGGCAGAGACCCAGTACTTC.

A remark on this clone: Its ends do not fully match the called genes, so a read error is possible. The CDR3: CSVRTGQGGETHF. CDR3 nucleotide sequence: TGCAGCGTTCGGACGGGACAGGGAGGGGAAACGCACTTC. J is TRBJ2-5 and V is TRBV29-1, with 9 bases that match TRBD1. The CDR3 is 13 amino acids. The germline gives CDR1 SQVTM, CDR2 ANQGSEA.

The V and J genes are TRBV11-3 and TRBJ2-1, with 7 bases identical to TRBD1. This CDR3 comprises 14 residues. The junction had 8 bases not matched to a gene; V was cut back by 5 bases and J by 7 bases. Germline CDR1 is SGHNT and CDR2 is YENEEA. For the CDR3, the DNA is TGTGCCAGCAGCCCGGGACAGACGAATAATGAGCAGTTCTTC. It codes for CASSPGQTNNEQFF. The full variable domain, completed using reference TRBV11-3 and TRBJ2-1, is EAGVVQSPRYKIIEKKQPVAFWCNPISGHNTLYWYLQNLGQGPELLIRYENEEAVDDSQLPKDRFSAERLKGVDSTLKIQPAELGDSAVYLCASSPGQTNNEQFFGPGTRLTVL.

V and J are TRBV9 and TRBJ2-5, with TRBD2 matching over 11 bases. The CDR3 length is 17 residues. V lost 1 base and J lost 2; bases outside the gene matches: 7. Germline CDR1 is SGDLS and CDR2 is YYNGEE. The DNA of the CDR3 is TGTGCCAGCAGCGTAAGCCTAGCGGGGGGTGCACAAGAGACCCAGTACTTC. Its protein is CASSVSLAGGAQETQYF.

The chain recombines TRBV5-1 with TRBJ1-2, with D possibly matching TRBD1 (5 bases). The CDR3 consists of 14 residues. CDR1 is SGHRS, CDR2 YFSETQ, per germline. V gave up 5 bases and J gave up 4 bases, with 15 bases separating them. The CDR3 spells CASRRSGIPYGYTF. The CDR3 nucleotides are TGCGCCAGCAGACGGTCAGGGATACCCTATGGCTACACCTTC.

V is TRBV7-9 and J is TRBJ1-2; the D is unclear. Per the germline V gene, CDR1 is SEHNR and CDR2 is FQNEAQ (reference sequence). This CDR3 contains 14 residues. V lost 1 base, J lost 0 bases, and 6 bases lay in between. CDR3 DNA sequence: TGTGCCAGCAGCTTAGGAGGGACTAACTATGGCTACACCTTC. This translates into CASSLGGTNYGYTF.